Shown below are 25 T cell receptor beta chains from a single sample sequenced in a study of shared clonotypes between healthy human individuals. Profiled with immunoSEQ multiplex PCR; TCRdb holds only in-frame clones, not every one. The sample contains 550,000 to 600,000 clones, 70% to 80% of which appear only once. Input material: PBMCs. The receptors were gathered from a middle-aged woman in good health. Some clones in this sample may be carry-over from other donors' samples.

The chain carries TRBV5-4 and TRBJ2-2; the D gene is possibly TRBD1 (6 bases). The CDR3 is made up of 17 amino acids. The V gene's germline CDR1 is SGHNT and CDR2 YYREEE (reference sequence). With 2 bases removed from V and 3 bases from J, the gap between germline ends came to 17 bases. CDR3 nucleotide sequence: TGTGCCAGCAGCTTCTCCCGGAGACAGGACTACACCGGGGAGCTGTTTTTT. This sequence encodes CASSFSRRQDYTGELFF.

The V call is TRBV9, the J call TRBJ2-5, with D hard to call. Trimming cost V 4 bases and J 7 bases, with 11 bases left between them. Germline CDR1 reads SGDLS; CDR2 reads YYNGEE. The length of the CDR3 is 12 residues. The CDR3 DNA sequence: TGTGCCAGCAGCCCGACGTCTGGGACCCAGTACTTC. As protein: CASSPTSGTQYF.

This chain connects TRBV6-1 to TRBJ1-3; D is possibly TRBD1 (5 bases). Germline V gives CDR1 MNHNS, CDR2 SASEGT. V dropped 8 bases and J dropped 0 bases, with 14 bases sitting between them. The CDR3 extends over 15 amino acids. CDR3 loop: CASARDGGSGNTIYF. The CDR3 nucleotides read TGTGCCAGCGCCCGGGACGGAGGCTCTGGAAACACCATATATTTT.

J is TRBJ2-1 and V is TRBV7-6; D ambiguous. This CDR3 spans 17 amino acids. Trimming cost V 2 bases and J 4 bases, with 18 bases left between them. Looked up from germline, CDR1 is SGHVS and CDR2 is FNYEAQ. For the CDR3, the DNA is TGTGCCAGCAGCTTATATGGTACACTCAGCTCTTACAATGAGCAGTTCTTC. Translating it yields CASSLYGTLSSYNEQFF.

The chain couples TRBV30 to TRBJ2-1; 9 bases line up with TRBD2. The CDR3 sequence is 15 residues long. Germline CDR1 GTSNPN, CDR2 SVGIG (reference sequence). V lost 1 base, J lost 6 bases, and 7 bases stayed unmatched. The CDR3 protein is CAWSGGLAGRNEQFF. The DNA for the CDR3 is TGTGCCTGGAGTGGTGGTCTAGCGGGACGCAATGAGCAGTTCTTC. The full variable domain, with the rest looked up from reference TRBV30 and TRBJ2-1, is SQTIHQWPATLVQPVGSPLSLECTVEGTSNPNLYWYRQAAGRGLQLLFYSVGIGQISSEVPQNLSASRPQDRQFILSSKKLLLSDSGFYLCAWSGGLAGRNEQFFGPGTRLTVL.

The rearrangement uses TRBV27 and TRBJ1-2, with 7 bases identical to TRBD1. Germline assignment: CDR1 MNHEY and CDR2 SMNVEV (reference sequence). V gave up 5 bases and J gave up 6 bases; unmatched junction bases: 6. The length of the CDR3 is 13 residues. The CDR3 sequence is CASSLDRKDGYTF. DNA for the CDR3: TGTGCCAGCAGTCTGGACAGGAAGGATGGCTACACCTTC.

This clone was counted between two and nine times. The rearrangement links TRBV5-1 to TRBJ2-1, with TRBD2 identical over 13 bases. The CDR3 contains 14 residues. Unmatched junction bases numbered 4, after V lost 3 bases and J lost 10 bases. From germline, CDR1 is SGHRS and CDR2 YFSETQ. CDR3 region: CASSSGTSGTEQFF. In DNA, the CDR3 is TGCGCCAGCAGCTCCGGGACTAGCGGGACCGAGCAGTTCTTC. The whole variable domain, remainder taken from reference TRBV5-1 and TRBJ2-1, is KAGVTQTPRYLIKTRGQQVTLSCSPISGHRSVSWYQQTPGQGLQFLFEYFSETQRNKGNFPGRFSGRQFSNSRSEMNVSTLELGDSALYLCASSSGTSGTEQFFGPGTRLTVL.

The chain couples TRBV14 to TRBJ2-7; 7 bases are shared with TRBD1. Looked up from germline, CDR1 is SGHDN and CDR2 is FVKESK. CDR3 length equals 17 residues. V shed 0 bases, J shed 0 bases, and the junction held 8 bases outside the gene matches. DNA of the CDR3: TGTGCCAGCAGCCAAGAGGCTCGGACAGGAAGCTCCTACGAGCAGTACTTC. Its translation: CASSQEARTGSSYEQYF.

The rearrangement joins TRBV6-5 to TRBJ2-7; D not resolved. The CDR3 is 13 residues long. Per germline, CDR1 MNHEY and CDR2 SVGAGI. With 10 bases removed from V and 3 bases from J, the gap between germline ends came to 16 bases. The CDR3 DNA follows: TGTGCCACTTTAGCACCCGGCATCTACGAGCAGTACTTC. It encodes CATLAPGIYEQYF.

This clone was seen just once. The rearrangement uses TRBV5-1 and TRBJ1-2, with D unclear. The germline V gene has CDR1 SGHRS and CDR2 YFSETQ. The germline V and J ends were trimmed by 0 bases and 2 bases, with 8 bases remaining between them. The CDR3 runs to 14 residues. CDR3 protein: CASSLGNSNYGYTF. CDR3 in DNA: TGCGCCAGCAGCTTGGGGAACAGCAACTATGGCTACACCTTC.

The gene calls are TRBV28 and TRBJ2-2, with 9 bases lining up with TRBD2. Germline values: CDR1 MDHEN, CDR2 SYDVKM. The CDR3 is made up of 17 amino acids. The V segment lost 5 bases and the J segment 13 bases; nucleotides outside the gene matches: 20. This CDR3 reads CASSPPAGLASGGALFF. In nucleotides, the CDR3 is TGTGCCAGCAGTCCTCCGGCGGGACTAGCCTCCGGGGGAGCGCTGTTTTTT.

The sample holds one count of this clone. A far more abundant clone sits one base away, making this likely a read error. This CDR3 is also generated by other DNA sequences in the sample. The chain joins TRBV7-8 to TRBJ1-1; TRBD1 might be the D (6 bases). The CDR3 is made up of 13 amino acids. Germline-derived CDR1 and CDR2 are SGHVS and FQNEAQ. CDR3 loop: CASSGQLNTEAFF. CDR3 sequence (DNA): TGTGCCAGCAGCGGACAGCTGAACACTGAGGCTTTCTTT. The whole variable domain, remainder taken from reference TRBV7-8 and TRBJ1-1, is GAGVSQSPRYKVAKRGQDVALRCDPISGHVSLFWYQQALGQGPEFLTYFQNEAQLDKSGLPSDRFFAERPEGSVSTLKIQRTQQEDSAVYLCASSGQLNTEAFFGQGTRLTVV.

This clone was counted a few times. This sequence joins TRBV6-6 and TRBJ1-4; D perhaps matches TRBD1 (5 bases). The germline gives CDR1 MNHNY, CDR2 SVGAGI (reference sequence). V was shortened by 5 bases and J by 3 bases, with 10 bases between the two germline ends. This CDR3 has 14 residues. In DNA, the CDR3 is TGTGCCAGCAGTCGGGACGGGTCTAATGAAAAACTGTTTTTT. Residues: CASSRDGSNEKLFF.

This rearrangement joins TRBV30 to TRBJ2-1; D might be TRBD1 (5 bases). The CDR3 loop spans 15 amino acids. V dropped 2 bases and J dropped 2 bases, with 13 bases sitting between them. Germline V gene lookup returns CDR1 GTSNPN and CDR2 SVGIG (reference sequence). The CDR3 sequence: CAWSNDRSTYNEQFF. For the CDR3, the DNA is TGTGCCTGGAGTAACGACAGATCCACCTACAATGAGCAGTTCTTC.

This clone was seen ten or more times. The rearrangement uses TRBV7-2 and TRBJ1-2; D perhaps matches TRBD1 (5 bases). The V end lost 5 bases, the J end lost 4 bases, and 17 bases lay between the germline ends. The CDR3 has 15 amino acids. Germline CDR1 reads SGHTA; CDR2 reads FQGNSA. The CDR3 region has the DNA TGTGCCAGCAGCCCCCGCCCAGGGTCTAGCTATGGCTACACCTTC. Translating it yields CASSPRPGSSYGYTF. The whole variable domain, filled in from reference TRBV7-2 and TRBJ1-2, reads GAGVSQSPSNKVTEKGKDVELRCDPISGHTALYWYRQSLGQGLEFLIYFQGNSAPDKSGLPSDRFSAERTGGSVSTLTIQRTQQEDSAVYLCASSPRPGSSYGYTFGSGTRLTVV.

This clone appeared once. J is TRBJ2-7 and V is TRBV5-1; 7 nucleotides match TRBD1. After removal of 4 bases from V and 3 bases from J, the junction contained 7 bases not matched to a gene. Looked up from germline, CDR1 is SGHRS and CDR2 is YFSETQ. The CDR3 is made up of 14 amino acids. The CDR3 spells CASSQRTGVYEQYF. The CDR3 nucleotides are TGCGCCAGCAGCCAACGGACAGGCGTCTACGAGCAGTACTTC.

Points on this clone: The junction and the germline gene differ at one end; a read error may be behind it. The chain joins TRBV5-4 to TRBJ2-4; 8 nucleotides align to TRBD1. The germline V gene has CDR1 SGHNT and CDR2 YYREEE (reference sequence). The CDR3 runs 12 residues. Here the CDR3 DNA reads TGTGCCAGCAGCTCGGATCCGGGACAGGCTTTGTTT. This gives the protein CASSSDPGQALF.

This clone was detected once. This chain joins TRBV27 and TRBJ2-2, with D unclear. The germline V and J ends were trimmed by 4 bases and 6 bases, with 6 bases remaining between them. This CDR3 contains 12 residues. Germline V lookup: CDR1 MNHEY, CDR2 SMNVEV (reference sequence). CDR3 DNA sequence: TGTGCCAGCAGTTCCGGGTCCGGGGAGCTGTTTTTT. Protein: CASSSGSGELFF.

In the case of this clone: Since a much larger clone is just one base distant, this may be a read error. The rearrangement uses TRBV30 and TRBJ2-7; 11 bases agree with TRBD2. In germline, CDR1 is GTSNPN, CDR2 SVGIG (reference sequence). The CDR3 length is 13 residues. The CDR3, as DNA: TGTGCCGTTAGCGGGAGGGCCTCTTACGAGCAGCACTTC. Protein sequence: CAVSGRASYEQHF.

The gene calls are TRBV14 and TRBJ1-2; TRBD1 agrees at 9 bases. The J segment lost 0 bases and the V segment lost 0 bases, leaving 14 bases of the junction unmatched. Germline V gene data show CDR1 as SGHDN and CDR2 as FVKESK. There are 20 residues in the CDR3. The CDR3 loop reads CASSQEGNRGRVLANYGYTF. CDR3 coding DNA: TGTGCCAGCAGCCAAGAGGGGAACAGGGGGCGCGTGTTGGCTAACTATGGCTACACCTTC.

Here the CDR3 reads CASSDTGADEQYF. The CDR3 DNA follows: TGTGCCAGCAGCGATACGGGGGCCGACGAGCAGTACTTC. V and J are TRBV5-5 and TRBJ2-7, with D perhaps being TRBD1 or TRBD2 (6 bases each). The CDR3 extends over 13 amino acids. Germline-derived CDR1 and CDR2 are SGHKS and YYEKEE (reference sequence). V lost 4 bases to trimming and J lost 5 bases, with 13 bases between them.

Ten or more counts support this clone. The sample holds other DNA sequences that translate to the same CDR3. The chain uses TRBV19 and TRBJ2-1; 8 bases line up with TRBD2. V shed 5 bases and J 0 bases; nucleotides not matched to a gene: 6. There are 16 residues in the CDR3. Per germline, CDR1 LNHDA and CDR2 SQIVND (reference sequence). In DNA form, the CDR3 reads TGTGCCAGTAGTCTTCTAGCGGGCCGCTCCTACAATGAGCAGTTCTTC. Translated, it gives CASSLLAGRSYNEQFF. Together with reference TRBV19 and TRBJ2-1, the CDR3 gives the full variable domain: DGGITQSPKYLFRKEGQNVTLSCEQNLNHDAMYWYRQDPGQGLRLIYYSQIVNDFQKGDIAEGYSVSREKKESFPLTVTSAQKNPTAFYLCASSLLAGRSYNEQFFGPGTRLTVL.

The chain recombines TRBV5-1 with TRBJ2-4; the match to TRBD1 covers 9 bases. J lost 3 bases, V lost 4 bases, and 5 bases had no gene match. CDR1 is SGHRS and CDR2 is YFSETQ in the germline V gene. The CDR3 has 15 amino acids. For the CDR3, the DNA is TGCGCCAGCAGCGCATGGACAGGGGACAAAAACATTCAGTACTTC. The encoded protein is CASSAWTGDKNIQYF.

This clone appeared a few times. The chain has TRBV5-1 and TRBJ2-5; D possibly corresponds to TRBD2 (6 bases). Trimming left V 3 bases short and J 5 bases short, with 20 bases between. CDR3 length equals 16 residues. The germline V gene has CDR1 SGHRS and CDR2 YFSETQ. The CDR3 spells CASSWGRGGGGETQYF. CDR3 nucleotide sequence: TGCGCCAGCAGCTGGGGACGGGGTGGAGGAGGGGAGACCCAGTACTTC.

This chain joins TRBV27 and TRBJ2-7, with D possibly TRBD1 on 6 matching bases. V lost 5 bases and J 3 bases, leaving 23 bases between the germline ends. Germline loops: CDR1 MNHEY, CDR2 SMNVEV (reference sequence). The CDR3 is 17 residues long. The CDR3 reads CASSPSPHTGLVYEQYF. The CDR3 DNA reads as TGTGCCAGCAGTCCCTCCCCCCACACAGGGTTGGTCTACGAGCAGTACTTC.